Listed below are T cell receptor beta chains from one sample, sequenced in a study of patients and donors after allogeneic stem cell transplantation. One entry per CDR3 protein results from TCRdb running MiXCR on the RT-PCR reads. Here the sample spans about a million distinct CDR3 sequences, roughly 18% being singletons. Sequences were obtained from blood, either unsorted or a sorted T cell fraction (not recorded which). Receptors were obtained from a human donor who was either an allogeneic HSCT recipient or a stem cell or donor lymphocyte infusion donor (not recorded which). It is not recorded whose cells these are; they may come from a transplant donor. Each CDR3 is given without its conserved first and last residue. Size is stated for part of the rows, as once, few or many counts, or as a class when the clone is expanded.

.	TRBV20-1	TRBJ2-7	SARFSGSWEQY
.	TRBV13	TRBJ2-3	ASRLAYDTDTQY
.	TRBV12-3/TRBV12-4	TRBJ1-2	ASTLGGAPGYT
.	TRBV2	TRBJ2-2	ASTVEGGTGELF
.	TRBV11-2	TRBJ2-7	ASSSRDIYEQY
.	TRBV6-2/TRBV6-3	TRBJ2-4	ASSYSRVNATGRNIQY
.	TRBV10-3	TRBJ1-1	AISAHVGQGGTEAF
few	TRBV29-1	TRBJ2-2	SGGLRNTGELF
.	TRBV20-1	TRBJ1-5	SALAKGNQPQH
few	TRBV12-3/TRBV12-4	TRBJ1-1	ASFRMPSDNMNTEAF
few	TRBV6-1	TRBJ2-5	ASKDLGGLRETQY
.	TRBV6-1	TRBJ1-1	ASRLDLYTEAF
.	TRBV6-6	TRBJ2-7	ASSYPPNYEQY
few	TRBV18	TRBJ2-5	ASSPGLREETQY
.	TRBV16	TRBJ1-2	ASSQFLGTDYGYT
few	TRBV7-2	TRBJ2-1	ASSFQRGGYNEQF
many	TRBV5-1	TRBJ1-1	ASSRPDLEAF
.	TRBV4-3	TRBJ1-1	ASSQSGQGSEAF
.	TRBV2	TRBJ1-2	ASDLDGYGYT
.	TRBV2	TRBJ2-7	ASSEGAGSSYEQY
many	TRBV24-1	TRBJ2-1	ATSDYTSGRVYNEQF
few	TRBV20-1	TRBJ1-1	SAPGGGTEAF
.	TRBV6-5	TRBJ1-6	ASRYRDRASPLH
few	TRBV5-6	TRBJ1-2	ASSEDRGLSGYT
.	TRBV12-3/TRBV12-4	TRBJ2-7	ASSQGPAEQY
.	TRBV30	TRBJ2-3	AWKMERPTDTQY
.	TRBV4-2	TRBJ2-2	ASSQGHGNTGELF
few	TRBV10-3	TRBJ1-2	AIDASYGYT
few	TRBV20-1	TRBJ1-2	SARSTRNFYGYT
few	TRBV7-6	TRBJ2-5	ASSLARSSGAVETQY
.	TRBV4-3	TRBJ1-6	ASSQAARDNSPLH
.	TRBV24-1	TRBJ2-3	ATSGVDTDTQY
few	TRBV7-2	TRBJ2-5	ASSFYAGLAGKETQY
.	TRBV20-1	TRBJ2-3	SARQPGRLSTDTQY
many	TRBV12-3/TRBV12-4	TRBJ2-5	ASSLVGVEETQY
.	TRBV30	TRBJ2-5	AWSVRHKETQY
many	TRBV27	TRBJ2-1	ASSLQGAYNEQF
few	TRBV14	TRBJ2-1	ASSRLGGTGGHEQF
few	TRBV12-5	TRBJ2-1	ASGPNYNEQF
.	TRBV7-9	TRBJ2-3	ASSLLDHQRDTQY
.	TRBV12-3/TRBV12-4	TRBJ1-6	ASSLVFGNSPLH
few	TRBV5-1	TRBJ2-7	ASRHDTYPYEQY
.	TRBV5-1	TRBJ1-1	ASSLLGDPGEAF
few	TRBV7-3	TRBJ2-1	ASSLGAGAFYNEQF
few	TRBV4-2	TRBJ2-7	ASSQVGEFEQY
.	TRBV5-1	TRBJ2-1	ASSESRGRLYNEQF